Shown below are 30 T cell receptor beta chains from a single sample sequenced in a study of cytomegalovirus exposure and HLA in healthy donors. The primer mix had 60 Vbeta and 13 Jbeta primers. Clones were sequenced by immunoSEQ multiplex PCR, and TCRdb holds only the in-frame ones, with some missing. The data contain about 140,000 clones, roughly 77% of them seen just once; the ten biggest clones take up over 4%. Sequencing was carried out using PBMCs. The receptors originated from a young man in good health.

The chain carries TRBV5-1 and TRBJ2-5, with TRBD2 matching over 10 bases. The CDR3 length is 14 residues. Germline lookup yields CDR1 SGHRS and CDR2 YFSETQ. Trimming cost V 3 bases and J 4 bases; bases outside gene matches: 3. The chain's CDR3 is CASSYRLAGETQYF. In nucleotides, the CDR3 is TGCGCCAGCAGCTACCGACTAGCGGGAGAGACCCAGTACTTC.

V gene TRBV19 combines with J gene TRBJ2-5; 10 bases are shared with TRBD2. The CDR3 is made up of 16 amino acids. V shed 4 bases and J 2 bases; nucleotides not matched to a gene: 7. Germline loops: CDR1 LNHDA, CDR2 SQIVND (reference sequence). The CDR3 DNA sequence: TGTGCCAGTAGTAGGCTAGCGGGAGACAGTCAAGAGACCCAGTACTTC. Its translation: CASSRLAGDSQETQYF.

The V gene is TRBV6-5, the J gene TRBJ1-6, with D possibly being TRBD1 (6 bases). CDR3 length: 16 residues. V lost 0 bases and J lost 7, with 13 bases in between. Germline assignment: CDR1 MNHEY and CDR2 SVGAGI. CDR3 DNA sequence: TGTGCCAGCAGTTACTCGAAGAGGACAGAAAATTCACCCCTCCACTTT. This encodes CASSYSKRTENSPLHF.

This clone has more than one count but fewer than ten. For the CDR3, the DNA is TGTGCCAGCAGCCTACAGCATCGGGGTGGGGAACTGTTTTTT. It yields the protein CASSLQHRGGELFF. The chain recombines TRBV5-6 with TRBJ1-4, with D unclear. The CDR3 is 14 residues long. From germline, CDR1 is SGHDT and CDR2 YYEEEE. V shed 4 bases and J shed 12 bases, with 19 bases lying between them. The full variable domain, with the rest looked up from reference TRBV5-6 and TRBJ1-4, is DAGVTQSPTHLIKTRGQQVTLRCSPKSGHDTVSWYQQALGQGPQFIFQYYEEEERQRGNFPDRFSGHQFPNYSSELNVNALLLGDSALYLCASSLQHRGGELFFGSGTQLSVL.

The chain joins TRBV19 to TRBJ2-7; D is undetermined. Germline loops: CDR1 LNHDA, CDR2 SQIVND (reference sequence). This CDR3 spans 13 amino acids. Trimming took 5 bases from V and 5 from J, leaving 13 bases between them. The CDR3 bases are TGTGCCAGTAGTGATCGAGCCGCTGACGAGCAGTACTTC. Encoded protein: CASSDRAADEQYF.

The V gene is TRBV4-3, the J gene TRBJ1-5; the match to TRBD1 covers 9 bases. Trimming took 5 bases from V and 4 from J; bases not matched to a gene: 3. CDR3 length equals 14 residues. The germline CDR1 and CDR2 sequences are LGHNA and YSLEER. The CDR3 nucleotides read TGCGCCAGCAGCGACGGACAGGGGAATCAGCCCCAGCATTTT. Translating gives CASSDGQGNQPQHF.

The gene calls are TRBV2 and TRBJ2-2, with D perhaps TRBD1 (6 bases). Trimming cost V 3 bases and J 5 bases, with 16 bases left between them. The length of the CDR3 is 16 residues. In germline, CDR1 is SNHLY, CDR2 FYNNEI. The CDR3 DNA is TGTGCCAGCAGTGACTACAGGGCTGGGGGTACCGGGGAGCTGTTTTTT. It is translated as CASSDYRAGGTGELFF.

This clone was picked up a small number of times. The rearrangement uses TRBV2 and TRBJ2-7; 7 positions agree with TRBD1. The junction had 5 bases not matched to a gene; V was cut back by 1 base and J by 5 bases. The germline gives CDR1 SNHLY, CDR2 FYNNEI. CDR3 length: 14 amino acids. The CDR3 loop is CASSEEGAVHEQYF. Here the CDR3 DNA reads TGTGCCAGCAGTGAAGAGGGGGCAGTCCACGAGCAGTACTTC.

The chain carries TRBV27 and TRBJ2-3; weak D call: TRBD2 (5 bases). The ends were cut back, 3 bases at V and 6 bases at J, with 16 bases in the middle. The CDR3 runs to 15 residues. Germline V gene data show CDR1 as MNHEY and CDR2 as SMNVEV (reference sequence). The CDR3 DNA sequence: TGTGCCAGCAGTTTCCGAACTAGTTGGAGGGATACGCAGTATTTT. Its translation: CASSFRTSWRDTQYF.

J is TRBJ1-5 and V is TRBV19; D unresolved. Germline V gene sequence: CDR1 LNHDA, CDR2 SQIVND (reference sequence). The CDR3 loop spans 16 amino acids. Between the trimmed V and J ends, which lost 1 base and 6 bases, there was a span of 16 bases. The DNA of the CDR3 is TGTGCCAGTAGTATAGTATCACGCACGCCGGGTCAGCCCCAGCATTTT. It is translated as CASSIVSRTPGQPQHF.

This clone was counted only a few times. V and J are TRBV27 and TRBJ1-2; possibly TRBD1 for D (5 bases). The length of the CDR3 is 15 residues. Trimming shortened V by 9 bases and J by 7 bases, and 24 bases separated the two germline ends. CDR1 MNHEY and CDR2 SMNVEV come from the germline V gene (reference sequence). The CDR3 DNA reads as TGTGCCAGTCAGCGAGGGATGAGCGGGGACGGTGGCTACACCTTC. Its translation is CASQRGMSGDGGYTF.

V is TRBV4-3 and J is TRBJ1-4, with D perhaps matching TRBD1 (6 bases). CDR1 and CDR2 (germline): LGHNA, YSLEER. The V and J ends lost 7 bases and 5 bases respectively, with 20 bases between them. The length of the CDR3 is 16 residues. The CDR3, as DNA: TGCGCCAGCACCCGCCCGAAGGACAGAGAAAATGAAAAACTGTTTTTT. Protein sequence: CASTRPKDRENEKLFF.

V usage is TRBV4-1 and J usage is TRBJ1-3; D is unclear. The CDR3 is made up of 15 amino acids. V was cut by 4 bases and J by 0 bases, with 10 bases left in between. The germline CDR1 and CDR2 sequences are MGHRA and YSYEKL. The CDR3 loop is CASSPRIDSGNTIYF. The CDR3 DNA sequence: TGCGCCAGCAGCCCTAGGATAGACTCTGGAAACACCATATATTTT.

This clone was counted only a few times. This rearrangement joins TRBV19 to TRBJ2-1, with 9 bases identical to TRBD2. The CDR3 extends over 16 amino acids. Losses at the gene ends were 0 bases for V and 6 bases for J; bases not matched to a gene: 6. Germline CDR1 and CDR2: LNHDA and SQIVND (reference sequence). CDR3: CASSIDRAGLANEQFF. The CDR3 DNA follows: TGTGCCAGTAGTATAGACCGAGCGGGACTAGCCAATGAGCAGTTCTTC.

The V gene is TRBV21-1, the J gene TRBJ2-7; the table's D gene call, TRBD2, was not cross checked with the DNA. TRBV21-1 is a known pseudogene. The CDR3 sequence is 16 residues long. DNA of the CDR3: TGTGCCAGCAGCGAGACCTGGGGGAGGGCGGGGTACGAGCAGTACTTC. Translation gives CASSETWGRAGYEQYF.

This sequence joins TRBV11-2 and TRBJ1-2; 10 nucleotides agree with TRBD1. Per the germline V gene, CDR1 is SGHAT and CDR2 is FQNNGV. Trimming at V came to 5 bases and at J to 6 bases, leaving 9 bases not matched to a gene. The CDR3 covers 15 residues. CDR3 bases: TGTGCCAGCAGCCCGGACAGGGGGGGGCGTGATGGCTACACCTTC. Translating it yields CASSPDRGGRDGYTF.

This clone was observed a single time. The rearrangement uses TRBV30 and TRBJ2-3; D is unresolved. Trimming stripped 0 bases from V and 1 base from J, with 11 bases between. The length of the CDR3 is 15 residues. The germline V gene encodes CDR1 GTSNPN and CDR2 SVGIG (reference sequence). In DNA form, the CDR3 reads TGTGCCTGGAGTGTACAATCCCTCCGCACAGATACGCAGTATTTT. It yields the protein CAWSVQSLRTDTQYF.

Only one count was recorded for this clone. CDR3 DNA: TGTGCCAGTAGGGAGGGGAATAGCAATCAGCCCCAGCATTTT. It is translated as CASREGNSNQPQHF. This chain uses TRBV19 with TRBJ1-5; D might be TRBD1 (5 bases). V was pared by 6 bases and J by 0 bases, with 9 bases between. CDR3 length: 14 amino acids. The germline V gene has CDR1 LNHDA and CDR2 SQIVND (reference sequence).

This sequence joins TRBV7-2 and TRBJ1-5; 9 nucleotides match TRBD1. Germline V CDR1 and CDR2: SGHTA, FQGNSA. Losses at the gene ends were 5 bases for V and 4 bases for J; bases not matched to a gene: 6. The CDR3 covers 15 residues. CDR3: CASSAPGTGNQPQHF. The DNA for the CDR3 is TGTGCCAGCAGCGCACCGGGGACAGGGAATCAGCCCCAGCATTTT.

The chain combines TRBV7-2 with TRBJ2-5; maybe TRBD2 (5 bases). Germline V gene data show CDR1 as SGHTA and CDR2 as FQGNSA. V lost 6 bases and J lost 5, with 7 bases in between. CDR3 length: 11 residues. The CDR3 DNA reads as TGTGCCAGCAGTTCGGGGGAGACCCAGTACTTC. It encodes CASSSGETQYF.

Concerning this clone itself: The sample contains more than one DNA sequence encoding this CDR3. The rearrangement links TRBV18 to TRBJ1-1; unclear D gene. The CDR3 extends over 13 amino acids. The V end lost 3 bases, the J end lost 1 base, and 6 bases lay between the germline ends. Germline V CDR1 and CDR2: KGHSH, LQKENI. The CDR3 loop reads CASSPGENTEAFF. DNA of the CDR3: TGTGCCAGCTCACCGGGCGAGAACACTGAAGCTTTCTTT.

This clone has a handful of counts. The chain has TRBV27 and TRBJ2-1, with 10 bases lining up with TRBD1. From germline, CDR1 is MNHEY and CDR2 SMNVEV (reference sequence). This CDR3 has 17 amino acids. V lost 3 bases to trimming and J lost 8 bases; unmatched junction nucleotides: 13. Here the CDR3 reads CASSFGQGTGVVDEQFF. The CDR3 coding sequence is TGTGCCAGCAGTTTTGGGCAGGGGACAGGGGTGGTCGATGAGCAGTTCTTC.

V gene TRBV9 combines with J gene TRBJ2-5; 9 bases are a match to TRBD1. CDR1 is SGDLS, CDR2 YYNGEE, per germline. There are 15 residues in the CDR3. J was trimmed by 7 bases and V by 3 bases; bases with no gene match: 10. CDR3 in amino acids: CASSAGGTGIGTQYF. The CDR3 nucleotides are TGTGCCAGCAGCGCTGGCGGGACAGGGATAGGGACCCAGTACTTC.

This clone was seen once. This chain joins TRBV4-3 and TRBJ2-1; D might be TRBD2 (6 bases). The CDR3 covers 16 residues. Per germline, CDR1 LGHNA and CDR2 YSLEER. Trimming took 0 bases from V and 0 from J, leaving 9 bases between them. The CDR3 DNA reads TGCGCCAGCAGCCAAGAAATCGGGAGCTCCTACAATGAGCAGTTCTTC. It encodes CASSQEIGSSYNEQFF.

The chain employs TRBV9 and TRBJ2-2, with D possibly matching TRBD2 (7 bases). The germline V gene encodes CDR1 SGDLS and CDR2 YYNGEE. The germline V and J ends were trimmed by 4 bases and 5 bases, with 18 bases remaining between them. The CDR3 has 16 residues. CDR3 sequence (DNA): TGTGCCAGCAGCCCCTTGCGGGGGCGGTGGACCGGGGAGCTGTTTTTT. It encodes CASSPLRGRWTGELFF.

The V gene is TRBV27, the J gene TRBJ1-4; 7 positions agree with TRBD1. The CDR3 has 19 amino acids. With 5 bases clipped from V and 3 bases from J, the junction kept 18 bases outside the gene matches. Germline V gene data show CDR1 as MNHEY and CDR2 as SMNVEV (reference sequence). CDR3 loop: CASSPHAGTVRAANEKLFF. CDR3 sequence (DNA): TGTGCCAGCAGTCCCCACGCCGGGACAGTCCGTGCCGCTAATGAAAAACTGTTTTTT. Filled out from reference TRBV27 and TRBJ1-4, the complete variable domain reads EAQVTQNPRYLITVTGKKLTVTCSQNMNHEYMSWYRQDPGLGLRQIYYSMNVEVTDKGDVPEGYKVSRKEKRNFPLILESPSPNQTSLYFCASSPHAGTVRAANEKLFFGSGTQLSVL.

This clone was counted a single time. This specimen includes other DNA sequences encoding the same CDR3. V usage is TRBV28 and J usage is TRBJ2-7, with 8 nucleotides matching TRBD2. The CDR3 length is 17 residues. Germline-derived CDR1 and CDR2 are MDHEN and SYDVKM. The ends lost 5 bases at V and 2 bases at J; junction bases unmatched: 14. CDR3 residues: CASSPLRGSGIPYEQYF. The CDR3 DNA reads TGTGCCAGCAGTCCCCTCCGGGGTAGCGGGATTCCCTACGAGCAGTACTTC.

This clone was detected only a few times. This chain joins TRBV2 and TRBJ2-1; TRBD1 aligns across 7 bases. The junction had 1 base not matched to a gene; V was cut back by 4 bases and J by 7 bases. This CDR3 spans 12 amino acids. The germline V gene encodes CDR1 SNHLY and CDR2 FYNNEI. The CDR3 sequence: CASSGQGNEQFF. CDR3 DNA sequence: TGTGCCAGCAGTGGACAGGGTAATGAGCAGTTCTTC.

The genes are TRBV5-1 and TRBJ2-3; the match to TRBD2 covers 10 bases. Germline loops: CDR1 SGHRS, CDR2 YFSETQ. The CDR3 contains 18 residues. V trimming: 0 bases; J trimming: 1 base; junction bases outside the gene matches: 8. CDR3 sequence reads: CASSLVGLAGVGTDTQYF. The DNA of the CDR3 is TGCGCCAGCAGCTTGGTAGGCCTAGCGGGAGTTGGCACAGATACGCAGTATTTT.

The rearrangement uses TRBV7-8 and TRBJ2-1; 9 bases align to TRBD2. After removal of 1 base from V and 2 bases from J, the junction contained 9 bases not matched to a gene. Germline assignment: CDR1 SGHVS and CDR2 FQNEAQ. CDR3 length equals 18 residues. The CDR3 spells CASSLDPGTSTTYNEQFF. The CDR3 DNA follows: TGTGCCAGCAGCTTAGACCCCGGGACTAGCACAACCTACAATGAGCAGTTCTTC.